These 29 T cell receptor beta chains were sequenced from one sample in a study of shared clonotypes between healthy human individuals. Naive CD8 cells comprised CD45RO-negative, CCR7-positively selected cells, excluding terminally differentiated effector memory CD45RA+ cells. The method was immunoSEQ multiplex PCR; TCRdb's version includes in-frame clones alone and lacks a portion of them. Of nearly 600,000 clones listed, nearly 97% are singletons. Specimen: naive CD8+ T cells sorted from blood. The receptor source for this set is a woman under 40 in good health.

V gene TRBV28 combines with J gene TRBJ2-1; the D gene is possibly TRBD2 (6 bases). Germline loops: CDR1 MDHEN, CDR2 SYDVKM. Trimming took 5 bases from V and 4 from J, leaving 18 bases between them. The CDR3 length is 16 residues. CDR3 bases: TGTGCCAGCAGTCCGACTGGGGGGAGTGGTTACAATGAGCAGTTCTTC. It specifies CASSPTGGSGYNEQFF.

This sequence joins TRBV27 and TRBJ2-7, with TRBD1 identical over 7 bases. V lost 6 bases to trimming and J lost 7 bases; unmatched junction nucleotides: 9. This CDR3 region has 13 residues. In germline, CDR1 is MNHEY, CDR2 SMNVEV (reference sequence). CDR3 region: CASRHRGLGEQYF. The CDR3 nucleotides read TGTGCCAGCAGACACAGGGGTCTGGGGGAGCAGTACTTC.

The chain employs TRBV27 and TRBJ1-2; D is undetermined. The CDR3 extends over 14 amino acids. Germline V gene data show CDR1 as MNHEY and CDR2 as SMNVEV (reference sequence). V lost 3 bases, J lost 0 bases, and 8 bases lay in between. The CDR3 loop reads CASSLRAPNYGYTF. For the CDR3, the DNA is TGTGCCAGCAGTTTGAGGGCTCCTAACTATGGCTACACCTTC.

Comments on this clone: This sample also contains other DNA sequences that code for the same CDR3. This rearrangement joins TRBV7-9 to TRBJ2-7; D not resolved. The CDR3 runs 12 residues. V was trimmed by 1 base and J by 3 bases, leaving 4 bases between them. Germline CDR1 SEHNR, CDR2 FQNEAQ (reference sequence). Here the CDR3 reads CASSLELYEQYF. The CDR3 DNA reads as TGTGCCAGCAGCTTAGAACTCTACGAGCAGTACTTC. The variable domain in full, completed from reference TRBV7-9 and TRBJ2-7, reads DTGVSQNPRHKITKRGQNVTFRCDPISEHNRLYWYRQTLGQGPEFLTYFQNEAQLEKSRLLSDRFSAERPKGSFSTLEIQRTEQGDSAMYLCASSLELYEQYFGPGTRLTVT.

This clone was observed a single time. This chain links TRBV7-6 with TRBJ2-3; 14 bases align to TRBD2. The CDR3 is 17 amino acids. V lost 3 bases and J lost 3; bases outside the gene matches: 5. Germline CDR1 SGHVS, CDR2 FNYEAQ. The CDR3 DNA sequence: TGTGCCAGCAGCTTGACTAGCGGGAGGGCTTCAACAGATACGCAGTATTTT. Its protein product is CASSLTSGRASTDTQYF.

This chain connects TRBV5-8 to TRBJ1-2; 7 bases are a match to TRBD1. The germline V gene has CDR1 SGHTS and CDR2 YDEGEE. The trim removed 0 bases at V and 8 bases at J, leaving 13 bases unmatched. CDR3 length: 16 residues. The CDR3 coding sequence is TGTGCCAGCAGCTTGGCTCTGGGACAGCTCTCGCAGGGCTACACCTTC. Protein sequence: CASSLALGQLSQGYTF.

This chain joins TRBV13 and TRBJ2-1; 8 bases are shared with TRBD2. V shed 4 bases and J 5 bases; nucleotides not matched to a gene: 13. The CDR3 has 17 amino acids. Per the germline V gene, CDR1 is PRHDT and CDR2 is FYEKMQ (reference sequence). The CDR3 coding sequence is TGTGCCAGCAGCTCCGAAGCGGGAGCGGCCTGGGACAATGAGCAGTTCTTC. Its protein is CASSSEAGAAWDNEQFF.

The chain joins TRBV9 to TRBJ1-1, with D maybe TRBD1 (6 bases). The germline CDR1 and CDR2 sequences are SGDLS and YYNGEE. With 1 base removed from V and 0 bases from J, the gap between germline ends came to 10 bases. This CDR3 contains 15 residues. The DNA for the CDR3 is TGTGCCAGCAGCGTATCGCAGGGGCTGAACACTGAAGCTTTCTTT. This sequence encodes CASSVSQGLNTEAFF.

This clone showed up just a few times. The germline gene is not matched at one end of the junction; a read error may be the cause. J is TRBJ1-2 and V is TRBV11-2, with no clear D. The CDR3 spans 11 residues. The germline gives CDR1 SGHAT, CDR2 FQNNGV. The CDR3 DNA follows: TGTGCCAGCAGCTCCATTCATGGTTACACCTTC. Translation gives CASSSIHGYTF.

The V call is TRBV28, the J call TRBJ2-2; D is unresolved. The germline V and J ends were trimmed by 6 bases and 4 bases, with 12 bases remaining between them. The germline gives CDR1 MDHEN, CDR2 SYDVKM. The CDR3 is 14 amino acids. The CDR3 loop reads CASSPVPFTGELFF. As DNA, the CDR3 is TGTGCCAGCAGCCCTGTTCCCTTCACCGGGGAGCTGTTTTTT.

The CDR3 region has the DNA TGTGCCAGCAGCACAGCGGGAGACACAGATACGCAGTATTTT. Its translation is CASSTAGDTDTQYF. The chain is built from TRBV7-6 and TRBJ2-3; 8 bases align to TRBD2. Germline loops: CDR1 SGHVS, CDR2 FNYEAQ. The CDR3 runs to 14 residues. J was trimmed by 2 bases and V by 5 bases; bases with no gene match: 3.

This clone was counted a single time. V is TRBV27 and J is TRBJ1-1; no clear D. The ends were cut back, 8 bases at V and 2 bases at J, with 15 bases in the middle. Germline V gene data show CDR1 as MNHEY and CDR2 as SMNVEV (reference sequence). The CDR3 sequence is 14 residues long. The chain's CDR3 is CASRRSLLNTEAFF. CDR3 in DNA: TGTGCCAGCCGACGGTCTCTCCTAAACACTGAAGCTTTCTTT.

CDR3 region: CAWSITASPLHF. Here the CDR3 DNA reads TGTGCCTGGAGTATTACAGCTTCACCCCTCCACTTT. This rearrangement joins TRBV30 to TRBJ1-6; no clear D. This CDR3 has 12 residues. V was shortened by 2 bases and J by 9 bases, with 8 bases between the two germline ends. CDR1 is GTSNPN, CDR2 SVGIG, per germline (reference sequence). Variable domain in full (rest from reference TRBV30 and TRBJ1-6): SQTIHQWPATLVQPVGSPLSLECTVEGTSNPNLYWYRQAAGRGLQLLFYSVGIGQISSEVPQNLSASRPQDRQFILSSKKLLLSDSGFYLCAWSITASPLHFGNGTRLTVT.

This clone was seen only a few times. CDR3 nucleotides: TGTGCCAGCAGTGGGATTGACACTGAAGCTTTCTTT. It encodes CASSGIDTEAFF. The V and J genes are TRBV6-4 and TRBJ1-1; D uncertain. Trimming took off 4 bases at V and 3 bases at J, with 6 bases between the two ends. The CDR3 spans 12 residues. Germline CDR1 and CDR2: MRHNA and SNTAGT.

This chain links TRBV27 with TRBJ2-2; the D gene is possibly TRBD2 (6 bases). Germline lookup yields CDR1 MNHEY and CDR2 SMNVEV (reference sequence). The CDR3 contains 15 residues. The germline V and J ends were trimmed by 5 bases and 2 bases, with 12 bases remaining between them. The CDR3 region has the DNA TGTGCCAGCAGTCTGGGACTTCTAAACACCGGGGAGCTGTTTTTT. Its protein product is CASSLGLLNTGELFF.

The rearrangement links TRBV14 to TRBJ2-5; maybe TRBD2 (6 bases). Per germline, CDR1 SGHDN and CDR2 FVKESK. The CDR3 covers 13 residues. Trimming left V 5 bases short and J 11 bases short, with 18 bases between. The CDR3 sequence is CASSLEGISEQYF. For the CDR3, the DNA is TGTGCCAGCAGCTTGGAGGGAATTTCTGAGCAGTACTTC.

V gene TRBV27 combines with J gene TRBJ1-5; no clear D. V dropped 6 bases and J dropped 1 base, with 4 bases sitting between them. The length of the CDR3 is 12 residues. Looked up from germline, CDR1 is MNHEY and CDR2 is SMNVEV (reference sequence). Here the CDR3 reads CASRESNQPQHF. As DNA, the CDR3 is TGTGCCAGCAGGGAGAGCAATCAGCCCCAGCATTTT.

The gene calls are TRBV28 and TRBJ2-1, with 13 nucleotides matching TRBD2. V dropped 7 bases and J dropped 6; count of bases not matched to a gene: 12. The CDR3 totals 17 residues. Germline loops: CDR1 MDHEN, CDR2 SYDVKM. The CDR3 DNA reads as TGTGCCAGCACCCCTCGGGGGGGACTAGCGGGATTCAATGAGCAGTTCTTC. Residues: CASTPRGGLAGFNEQFF.

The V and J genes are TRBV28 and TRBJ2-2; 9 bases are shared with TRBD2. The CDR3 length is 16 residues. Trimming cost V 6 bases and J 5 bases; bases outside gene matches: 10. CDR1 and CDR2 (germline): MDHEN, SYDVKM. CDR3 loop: CASSPAAGGTTGELFF. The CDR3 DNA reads TGTGCCAGCAGCCCGGCGGCGGGAGGGACGACCGGGGAGCTGTTTTTT.

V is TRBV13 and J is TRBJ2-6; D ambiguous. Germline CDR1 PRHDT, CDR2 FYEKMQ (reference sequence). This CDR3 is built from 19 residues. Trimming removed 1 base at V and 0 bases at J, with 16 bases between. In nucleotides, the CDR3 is TGTGCCAGCAGCTTAGTTGCGTGGGGAACCAACTCTGGGGCCAACGTCCTGACTTTC. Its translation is CASSLVAWGTNSGANVLTF.

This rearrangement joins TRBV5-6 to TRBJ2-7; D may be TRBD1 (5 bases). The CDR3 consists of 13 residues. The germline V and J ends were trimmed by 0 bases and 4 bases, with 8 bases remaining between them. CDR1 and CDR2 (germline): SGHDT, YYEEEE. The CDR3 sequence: CASSLASGYEQYF. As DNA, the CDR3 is TGTGCCAGCAGCTTGGCCTCAGGGTACGAGCAGTACTTC.

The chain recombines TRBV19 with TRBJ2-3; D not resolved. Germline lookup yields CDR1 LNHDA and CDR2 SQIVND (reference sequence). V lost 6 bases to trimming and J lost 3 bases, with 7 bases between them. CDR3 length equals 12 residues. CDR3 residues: CASRDRTDTQYF. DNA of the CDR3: TGTGCCAGTAGGGACCGGACAGATACGCAGTATTTT.

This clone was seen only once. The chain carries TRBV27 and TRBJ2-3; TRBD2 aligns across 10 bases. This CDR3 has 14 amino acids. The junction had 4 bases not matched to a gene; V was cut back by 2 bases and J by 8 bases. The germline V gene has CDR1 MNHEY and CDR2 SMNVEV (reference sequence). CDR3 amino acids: CASSLLAGAPTQYF. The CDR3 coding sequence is TGTGCCAGCAGTTTACTAGCGGGAGCTCCTACGCAGTATTTT.

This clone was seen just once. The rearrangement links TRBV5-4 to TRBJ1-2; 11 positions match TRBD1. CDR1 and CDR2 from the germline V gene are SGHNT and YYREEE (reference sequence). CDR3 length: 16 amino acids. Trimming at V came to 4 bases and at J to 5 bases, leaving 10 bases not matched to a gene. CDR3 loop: CASSQEGTGGYYGYTF. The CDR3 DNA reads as TGTGCCAGCAGCCAAGAAGGGACAGGGGGTTATTATGGCTACACCTTC.

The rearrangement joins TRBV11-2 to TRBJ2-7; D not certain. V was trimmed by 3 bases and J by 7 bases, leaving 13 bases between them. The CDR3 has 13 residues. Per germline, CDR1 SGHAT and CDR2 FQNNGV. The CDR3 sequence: CASSFDGSWEQYF. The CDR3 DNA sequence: TGTGCCAGCAGCTTTGACGGTTCCTGGGAGCAGTACTTC.

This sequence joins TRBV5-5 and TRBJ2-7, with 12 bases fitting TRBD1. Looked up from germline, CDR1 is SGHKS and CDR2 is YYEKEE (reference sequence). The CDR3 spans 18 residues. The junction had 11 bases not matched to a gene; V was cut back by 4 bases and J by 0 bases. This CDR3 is CASSGTGGNFRSSYEQYF. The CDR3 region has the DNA TGTGCCAGCAGCGGGACAGGGGGCAATTTTCGGAGCTCCTACGAGCAGTACTTC.

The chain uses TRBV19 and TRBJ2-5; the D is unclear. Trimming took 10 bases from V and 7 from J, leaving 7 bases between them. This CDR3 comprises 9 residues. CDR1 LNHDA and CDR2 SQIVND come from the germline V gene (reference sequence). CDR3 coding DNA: TGTGCCATACCCGCGACCCAGTACTTC. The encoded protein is CAIPATQYF.

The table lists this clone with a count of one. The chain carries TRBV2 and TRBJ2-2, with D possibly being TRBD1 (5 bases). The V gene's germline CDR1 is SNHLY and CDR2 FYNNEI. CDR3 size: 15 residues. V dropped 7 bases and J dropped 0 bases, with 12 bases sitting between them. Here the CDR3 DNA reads TGTGCCAGCATTAGGGGCTCCACGAACACCGGGGAGCTGTTTTTT. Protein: CASIRGSTNTGELFF.

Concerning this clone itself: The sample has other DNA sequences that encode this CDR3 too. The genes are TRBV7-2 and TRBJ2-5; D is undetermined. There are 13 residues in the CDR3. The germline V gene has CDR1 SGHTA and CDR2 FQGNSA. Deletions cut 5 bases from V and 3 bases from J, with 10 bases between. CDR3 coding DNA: TGTGCCAGCAGCCTCGACGGAGAAGAGACCCAGTACTTC. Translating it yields CASSLDGEETQYF.